These T cell receptor beta chains were read from a single sample in a study of CD8 T cells in Susac syndrome. A single record per CDR3 protein comes from TCRdb applying MiXCR to the immunoSEQ multiplex PCR reads. Of 250,000 to 300,000 distinct CDR3 sequences in the sample, approximately 81% were seen once. Sequenced: CD8+ T cells from PBMCs. Receptors were obtained from a human donor with multiple sclerosis. CDR3s leave out the opening cysteine and the closing phenylalanine or tryptophan.

j_call | v_call | cdr3_aa
TRBJ2-2 | TRBV6-1 | ASSPSGSTGELF
TRBJ1-5 | TRBV12-5 | ASGSTRSQPQH
TRBJ2-7 | TRBV6-1 | VSSEFRIPYEQY
TRBJ2-5 | TRBV27 | ASGRAETQY
TRBJ2-2 | TRBV28 | ASRGPPGQSTGELF
TRBJ1-2 | TRBV14 | ASSQGRLKVYGYT
TRBJ2-1 | TRBV6-5 | ASSYKGLAFYNEQF
TRBJ1-1 | TRBV6-1 | ASILSATGASNTEAF
TRBJ2-1 | TRBV10-3 | AISGGPREQIDEQF
TRBJ1-1 | TRBV7-9 | ASRNDRADTEAF
TRBJ2-2 | TRBV29-1 | SVLLTATGELF
TRBJ2-2 | TRBV20-1 | SARDLGSGKSTGELF
TRBJ2-4 | TRBV20-1 | SVPGGFLQY
TRBJ2-7 | TRBV28 | ASNLGVASGASPGYEQY
TRBJ2-2 | TRBV7-8 | ASSPRDRGDTGELF
TRBJ2-7 | TRBV30 | AWDSRDSYEQY
TRBJ2-1 | TRBV6-2/TRBV6-3 | ASTRTGVNEQF
TRBJ1-5 | TRBV4-1 | ASSQGPTSNQPQH
TRBJ2-1 | TRBV9 | ASRGGADPPHNEQF
TRBJ2-3 | TRBV9 | ASSSRGRADTQY
TRBJ1-4 | TRBV23-1 | ASSGRSLEKLF
TRBJ2-7 | TRBV9 | ASSVGTGFHEQY
TRBJ2-1 | TRBV5-1 | ASSLADRGPTVNSEF
TRBJ2-7 | TRBV9 | ASSVGGLTYEQY
TRBJ2-5 | TRBV10-2 | ASGGSRETQY
TRBJ2-3 | TRBV9 | ASSATSGSTDTQY
TRBJ1-5 | TRBV5-6 | ASSLGAGYGQPQH
TRBJ1-2 | TRBV2 | ASSGTETNYDYT
TRBJ2-1 | TRBV5-1 | ASSFEVGGPRRAGMDEQF
TRBJ2-6 | TRBV6-1 | ASSDWASSGANVLT
TRBJ2-1 | TRBV7-9 | ASSAGRDGEQF
TRBJ1-1 | TRBV9 | ASSVALNVGITEAF
TRBJ2-1 | TRBV7-9 | ASRSGKAAGNEQF
TRBJ2-1 | TRBV29-1 | SVDGLAASSYNEQF
TRBJ2-7 | TRBV9 | ASSAGDGLWDEQY
TRBJ2-3 | TRBV27 | ASSLLTTDTRY
TRBJ2-7 | TRBV27 | ASSSIPTSGDYEQY
TRBJ2-5 | TRBV6-5 | ASSHSPPNSGLAEETQY
TRBJ2-7 | TRBV5-1 | ASSLEQGAYEQY
TRBJ2-7 | TRBV28 | ASSLTEAYEQY